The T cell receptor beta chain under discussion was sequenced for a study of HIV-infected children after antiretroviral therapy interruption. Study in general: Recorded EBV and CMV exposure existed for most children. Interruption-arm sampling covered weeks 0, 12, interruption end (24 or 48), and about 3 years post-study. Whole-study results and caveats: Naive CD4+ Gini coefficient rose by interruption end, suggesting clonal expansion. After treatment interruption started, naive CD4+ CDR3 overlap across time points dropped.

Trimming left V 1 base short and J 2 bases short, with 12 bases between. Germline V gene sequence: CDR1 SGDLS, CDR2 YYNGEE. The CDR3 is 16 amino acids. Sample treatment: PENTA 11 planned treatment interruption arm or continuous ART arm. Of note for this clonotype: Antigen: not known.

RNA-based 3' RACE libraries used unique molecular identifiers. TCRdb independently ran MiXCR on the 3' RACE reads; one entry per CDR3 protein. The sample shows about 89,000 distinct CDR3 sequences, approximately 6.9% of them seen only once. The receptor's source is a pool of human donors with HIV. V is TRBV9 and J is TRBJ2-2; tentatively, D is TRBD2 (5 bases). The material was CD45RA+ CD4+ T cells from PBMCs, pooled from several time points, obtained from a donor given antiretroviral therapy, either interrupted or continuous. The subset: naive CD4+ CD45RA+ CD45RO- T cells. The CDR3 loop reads CASSVSGLPNTGELFF. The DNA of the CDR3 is TGTGCCAGCAGCGTAAGTGGACTGCCCAACACCGGGGAGCTGTTTTTT.